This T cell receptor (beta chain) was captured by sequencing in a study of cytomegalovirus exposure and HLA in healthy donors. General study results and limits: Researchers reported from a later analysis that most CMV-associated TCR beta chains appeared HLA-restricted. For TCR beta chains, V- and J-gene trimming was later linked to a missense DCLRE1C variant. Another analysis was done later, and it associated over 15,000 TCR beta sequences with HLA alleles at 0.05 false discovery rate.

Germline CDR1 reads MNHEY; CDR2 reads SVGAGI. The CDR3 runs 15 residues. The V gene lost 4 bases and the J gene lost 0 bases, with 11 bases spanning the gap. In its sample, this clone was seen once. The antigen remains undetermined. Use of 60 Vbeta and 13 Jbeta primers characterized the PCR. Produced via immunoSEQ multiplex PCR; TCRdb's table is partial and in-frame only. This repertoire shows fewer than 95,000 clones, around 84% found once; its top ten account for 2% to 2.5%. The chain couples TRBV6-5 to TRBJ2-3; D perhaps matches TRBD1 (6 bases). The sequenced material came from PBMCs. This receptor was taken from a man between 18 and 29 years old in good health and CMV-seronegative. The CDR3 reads CASSSQGFSTDTQYF. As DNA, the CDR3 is TGTGCCAGCAGTTCACAGGGCTTTAGCACAGATACGCAGTATTTT.